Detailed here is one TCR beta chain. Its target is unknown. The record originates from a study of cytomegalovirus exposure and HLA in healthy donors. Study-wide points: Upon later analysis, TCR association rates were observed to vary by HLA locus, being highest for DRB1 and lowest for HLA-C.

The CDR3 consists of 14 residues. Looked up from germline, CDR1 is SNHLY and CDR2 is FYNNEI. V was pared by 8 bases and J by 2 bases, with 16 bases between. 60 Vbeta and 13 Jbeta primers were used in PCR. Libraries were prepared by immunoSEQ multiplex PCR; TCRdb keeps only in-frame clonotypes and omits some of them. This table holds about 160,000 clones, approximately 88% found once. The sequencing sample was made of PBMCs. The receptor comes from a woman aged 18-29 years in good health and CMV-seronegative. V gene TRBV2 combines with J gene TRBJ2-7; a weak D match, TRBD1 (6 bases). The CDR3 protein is CASFTPDSPYEQYF. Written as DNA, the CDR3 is TGTGCCAGCTTTACCCCGGACAGCCCCTACGAGCAGTACTTC. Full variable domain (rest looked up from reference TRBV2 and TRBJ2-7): EPEVTQTPSHQVTQMGQEVILRCVPISNHLYFYWYRQILGQKVEFLVSFYNNEISEKSEIFDDQFSVERPDGSNFTLKIRSTKLEDSAMYFCASFTPDSPYEQYFGPGTRLTVT.